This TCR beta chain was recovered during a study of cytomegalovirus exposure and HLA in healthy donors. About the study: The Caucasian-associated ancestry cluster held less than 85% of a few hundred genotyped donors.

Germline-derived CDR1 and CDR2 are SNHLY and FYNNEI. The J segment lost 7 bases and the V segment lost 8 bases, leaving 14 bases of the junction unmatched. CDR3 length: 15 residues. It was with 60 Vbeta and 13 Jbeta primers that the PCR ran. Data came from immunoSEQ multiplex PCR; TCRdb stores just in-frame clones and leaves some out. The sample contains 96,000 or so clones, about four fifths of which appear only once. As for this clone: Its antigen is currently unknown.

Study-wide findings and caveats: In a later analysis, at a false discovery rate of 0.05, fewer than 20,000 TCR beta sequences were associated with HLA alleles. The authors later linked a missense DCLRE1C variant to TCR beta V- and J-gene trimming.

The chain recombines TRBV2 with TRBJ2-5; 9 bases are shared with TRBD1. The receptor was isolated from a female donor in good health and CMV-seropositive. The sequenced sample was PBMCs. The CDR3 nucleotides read TGTGCCAGCCAGGGACAGGGAAATCAGGAGGGGACCCAGTACTTC. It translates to CASQGQGNQEGTQYF. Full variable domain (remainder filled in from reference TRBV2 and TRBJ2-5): EPEVTQTPSHQVTQMGQEVILRCVPISNHLYFYWYRQILGQKVEFLVSFYNNEISEKSEIFDDQFSVERPDGSNFTLKIRSTKLEDSAMYFCASQGQGNQEGTQYFGPGTRLLVL.